Listed below are T cell receptor beta chains from one sample, sequenced in a study of blood T cells in healthy people across ages. Using its own MiXCR run on the 5' RACE reads, TCRdb lists one record per CDR3 protein. The sample yields about 640,000 distinct CDR3 sequences, 40% to 50% seen once. Sequencing input: blood. The receptors stem from a man at least 80 years old in good health. The CDR3 runs from the conserved cysteine through the conserved F or W. A D gene is named only where the DNA matches it firmly. For some rows the clone size is stated as once, few or many, or as a class when expanded; others skip it.

. . TRBJ1-6 TRBV14 CASSQDGRTNSPLHF TGTGCCAGCAGCCAAGACGGACGGACAAATTCACCCCTCCACTTT
few TRBD2 TRBJ2-3 TRBV5-1 CASSPWTSGDTQYF TGCGCCAGCAGCCCGTGGACTAGCGGAGATACGCAGTATTTT
. TRBD2 TRBJ2-3 TRBV3-1 CASSRGLVNTDTQYF TGTGCCAGCAGCCGGGGACTAGTAAATACAGATACGCAGTATTTT
few TRBD1 TRBJ2-3 TRBV6-2/TRBV6-3 CASNPDRKNTDTQYF TGTGCCAGCAATCCGGACAGGAAGAACACAGATACGCAGTATTTT
. TRBD2 TRBJ2-5 TRBV27 CASSLLAGVVETQYF TGTGCCAGCAGTTTATTAGCGGGAGTGGTAGAGACCCAGTACTTC
. . TRBJ2-3 TRBV6-2/TRBV6-3 CASSNYRAGTDSQYF TGTGCCAGCAGTAACTACAGGGCGGGAACAGATTCGCAGTATTTT
. . TRBJ2-7 TRBV12-3/TRBV12-4 CASTISEYEQYF TGTGCCAGCACGATATCGGAGTACGAGCAGTACTTC
. TRBD2 TRBJ2-7 TRBV6-5 CASSYSLAGGYEQYF TGTGCCAGCAGTTACTCCCTAGCGGGAGGTTACGAGCAGTACTTC
. . TRBJ2-1 TRBV9 CASSATGTAREQFF TGTGCCAGCAGCGCGACCGGGACGGCTCGTGAGCAGTTCTTC
. TRBD1 TRBJ2-7 TRBV12-3/TRBV12-4 CASSASTGDEQYF TGTGCCAGCAGTGCGTCGACAGGGGACGAGCAGTACTTC
. TRBD2 TRBJ2-1 TRBV27 CASSAPAGGQSEQFF TGTGCCAGCAGTGCCCCAGCGGGAGGACAGTCTGAGCAGTTCTTC
few . TRBJ1-2 TRBV6-6 CASRTGAGEGGYGYTF TGTGCCAGCAGGACTGGGGCTGGCGAGGGAGGGTATGGCTACACCTTC
many TRBD2 TRBJ2-3 TRBV5-1 CASSLEASGITDTQYF TGCGCCAGCAGCTTGGAGGCTAGCGGGATAACAGATACGCAGTATTTT
. TRBD2 TRBJ2-2 TRBV4-2 CASSRGLAEAKETGELFF TGTGCCAGCAGCCGAGGACTAGCGGAAGCTAAGGAGACCGGGGAGCTGTTTTTT
. . TRBJ2-1 TRBV5-1 CASNLERLADTYNEQFF TGCGCCAGCAACTTGGAACGGCTAGCCGACACCTACAATGAGCAGTTCTTC
. TRBD1 TRBJ2-5 TRBV6-2/TRBV6-3 CASRGRTGNQETQYF TGTGCCAGCAGGGGTCGGACAGGCAATCAAGAGACCCAGTACTTC
few TRBD2 TRBJ2-1 TRBV27 CASSWAGTSGNEQFF TGTGCCAGCAGTTGGGCCGGGACTAGCGGCAATGAGCAGTTCTTC
. TRBD2 TRBJ2-4 TRBV29-1 CSAHMSGGISGIQYF TGCAGCGCCCACATGAGCGGGGGGATAAGTGGCATTCAGTACTTC
many . TRBJ1-5 TRBV21-1 CASSKARRYNQPQHF TGTGCCAGCAGCAAAGCGCGTAGATACAATCAGCCCCAGCATTTT